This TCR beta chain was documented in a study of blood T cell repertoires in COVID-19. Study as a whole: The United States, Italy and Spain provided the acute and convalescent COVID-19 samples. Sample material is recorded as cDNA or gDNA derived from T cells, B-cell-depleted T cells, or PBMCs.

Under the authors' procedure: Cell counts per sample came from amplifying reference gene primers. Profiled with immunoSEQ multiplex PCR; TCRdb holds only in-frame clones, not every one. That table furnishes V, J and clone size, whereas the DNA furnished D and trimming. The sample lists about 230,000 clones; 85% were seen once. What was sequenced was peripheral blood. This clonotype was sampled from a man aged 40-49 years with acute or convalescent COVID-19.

CDR3 nucleotide sequence: TGTGCCAGCAGCGTATGCGACAGGGGGACTTTGAAACTTAAGAGCTCCTATAATTCACCCCTCCACTTT. This translates into CASSVCDRGTLKLKSSYNSPLHF. The V gene is TRBV9, the J gene TRBJ1-6; 9 positions match TRBD1. This CDR3 is built from 23 residues. The ends lost 1 base at V and 0 bases at J; junction bases unmatched: 20. The germline V gene has CDR1 SGDLS and CDR2 YYNGEE.